This T cell receptor (beta chain) appears in the sequencing data of a study of blood T cell repertoires in COVID-19. Study-wide context: COVID-19 samples from acute and convalescent phases originated in the United States, Italy and Spain.

In its sample, this clone was seen once. The data were produced by immunoSEQ multiplex PCR, yet TCRdb's version contains in-frame clones alone and is incomplete. The table shows over 150,000 clones, with roughly 93% occurring only once. The germline V gene has CDR1 SGHTA and CDR2 FQGNSA. The V gene end was trimmed by 1 base and the J gene end by 6 bases; junction bases not matched to a gene: 13. The CDR3 sequence is 19 residues long. The TCR was taken from a man younger than 35 with COVID-19, enrolled during active disease. The sequencing input was peripheral blood. The gene calls are TRBV7-2 and TRBJ1-6; the match to TRBD1 covers 9 bases. The CDR3 coding sequence is TGTGCCAGCAGCTTAGAGAGGGGTTTGAGGGACAGGGCTAATTCACCCCTCCACTTT. The encoded protein is CASSLERGLRDRANSPLHF.